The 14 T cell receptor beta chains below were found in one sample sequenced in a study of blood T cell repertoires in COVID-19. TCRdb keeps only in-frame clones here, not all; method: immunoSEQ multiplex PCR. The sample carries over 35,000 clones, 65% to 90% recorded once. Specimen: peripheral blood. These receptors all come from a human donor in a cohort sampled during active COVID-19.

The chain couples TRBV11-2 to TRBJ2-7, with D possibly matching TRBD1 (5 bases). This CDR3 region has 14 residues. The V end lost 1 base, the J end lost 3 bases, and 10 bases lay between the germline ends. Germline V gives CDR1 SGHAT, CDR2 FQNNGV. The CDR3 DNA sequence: TGTGCCAGCAGCTTAGCCCCAGGGCGCTACGAGCAGTACTTC. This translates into CASSLAPGRYEQYF.

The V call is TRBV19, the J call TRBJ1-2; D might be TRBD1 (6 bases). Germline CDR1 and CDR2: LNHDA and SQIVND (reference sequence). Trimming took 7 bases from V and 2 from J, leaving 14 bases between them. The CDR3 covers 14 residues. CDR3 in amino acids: CASNAFRGNYGYTF. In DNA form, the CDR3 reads TGTGCCAGTAACGCTTTCAGGGGAAACTATGGCTACACCTTC.

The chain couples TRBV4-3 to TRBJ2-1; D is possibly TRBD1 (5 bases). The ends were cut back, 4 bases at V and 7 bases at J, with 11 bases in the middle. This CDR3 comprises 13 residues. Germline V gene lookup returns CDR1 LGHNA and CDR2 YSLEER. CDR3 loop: CASSLGRANEQFF. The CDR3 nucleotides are TGCGCCAGCAGCCTTGGCAGGGCAAATGAGCAGTTCTTC.

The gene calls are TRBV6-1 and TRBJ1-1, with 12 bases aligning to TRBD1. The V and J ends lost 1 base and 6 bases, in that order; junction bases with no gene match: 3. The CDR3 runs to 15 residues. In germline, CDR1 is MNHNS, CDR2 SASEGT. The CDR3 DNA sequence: TGTGCCAGCAGTGAAGGGGGACAGGGGGCCGCTGAAGCTTTCTTT. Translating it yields CASSEGGQGAAEAFF.

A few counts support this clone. CDR3 in DNA: TGTGCCAGCAGTGCGGACAGGGTCGGCTACGAGCAGTACTTC. Translation gives CASSADRVGYEQYF. The chain recombines TRBV2 with TRBJ2-7, with 8 bases that match TRBD1. J gave up 3 bases and V 4 bases, and 5 bases lay outside the gene matches. Per germline, CDR1 SNHLY and CDR2 FYNNEI. The CDR3 extends over 14 amino acids. The full variable domain, with the rest looked up from reference TRBV2 and TRBJ2-7, is EPEVTQTPSHQVTQMGQEVILRCVPISNHLYFYWYRQILGQKVEFLVSFYNNEISEKSEIFDDQFSVERPDGSNFTLKIRSTKLEDSAMYFCASSADRVGYEQYFGPGTRLTVT.

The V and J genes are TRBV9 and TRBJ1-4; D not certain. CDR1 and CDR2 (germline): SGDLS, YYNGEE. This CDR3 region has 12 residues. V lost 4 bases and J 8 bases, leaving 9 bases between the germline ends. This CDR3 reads CASSPLGEKLFF. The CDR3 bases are TGTGCCAGCAGCCCCCTCGGGGAAAAACTGTTTTTT. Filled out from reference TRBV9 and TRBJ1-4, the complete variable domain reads DSGVTQTPKHLITATGQRVTLRCSPRSGDLSVYWYQQSLDQGLQFLIQYYNGEERAKGNILERFSAQQFPDLHSELNLSSLELGDSALYFCASSPLGEKLFFGSGTQLSVL.

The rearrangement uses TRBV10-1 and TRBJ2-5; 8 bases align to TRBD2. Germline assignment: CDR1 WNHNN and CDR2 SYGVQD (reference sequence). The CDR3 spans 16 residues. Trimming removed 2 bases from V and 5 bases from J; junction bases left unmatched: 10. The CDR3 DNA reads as TGCGCCAGCAGTGAGAATCAGCTCGGGAGGGGCGAGACCCAGTACTTC. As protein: CASSENQLGRGETQYF.

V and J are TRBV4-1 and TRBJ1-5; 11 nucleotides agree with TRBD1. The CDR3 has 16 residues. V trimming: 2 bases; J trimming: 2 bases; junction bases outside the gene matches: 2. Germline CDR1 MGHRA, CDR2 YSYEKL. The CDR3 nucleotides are TGCGCCAGCAGCCAACCGGGACAGGGGGGCAATCAGCCCCAGCATTTT. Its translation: CASSQPGQGGNQPQHF.

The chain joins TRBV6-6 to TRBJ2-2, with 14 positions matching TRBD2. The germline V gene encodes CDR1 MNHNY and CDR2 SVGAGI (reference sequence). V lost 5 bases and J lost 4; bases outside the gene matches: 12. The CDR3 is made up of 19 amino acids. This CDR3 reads CASSHGGLAGAFTTGELFF. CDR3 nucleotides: TGTGCCAGCAGTCACGGGGGACTAGCGGGAGCCTTCACCACCGGGGAGCTGTTTTTT.

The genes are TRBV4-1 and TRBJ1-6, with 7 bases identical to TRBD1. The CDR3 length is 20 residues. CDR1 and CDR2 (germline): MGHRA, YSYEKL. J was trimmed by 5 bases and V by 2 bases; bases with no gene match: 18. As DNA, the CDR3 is TGCGCCAGCAGCCAAAGGGGGCTGAAACAGACATCGGCGGATAATTCACCCCTCCACTTT. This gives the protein CASSQRGLKQTSADNSPLHF.

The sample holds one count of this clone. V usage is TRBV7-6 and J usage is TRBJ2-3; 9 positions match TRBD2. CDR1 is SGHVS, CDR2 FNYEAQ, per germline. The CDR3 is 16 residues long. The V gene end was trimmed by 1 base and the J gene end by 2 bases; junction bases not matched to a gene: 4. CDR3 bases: TGTGCCAGCAGCTTAGGTCTAGCGGGGCACACAGATACGCAGTATTTT. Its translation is CASSLGLAGHTDTQYF.

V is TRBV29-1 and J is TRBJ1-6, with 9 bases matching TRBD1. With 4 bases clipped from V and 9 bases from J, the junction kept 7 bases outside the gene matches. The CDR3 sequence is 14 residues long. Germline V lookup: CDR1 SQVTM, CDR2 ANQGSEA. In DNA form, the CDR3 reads TGCAGCGTTGCGACAGGGGGTTTTGGTTCACCCCTCCACTTT. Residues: CSVATGGFGSPLHF. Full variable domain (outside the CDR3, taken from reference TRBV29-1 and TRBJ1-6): SAVISQKPSRDICQRGTSLTIQCQVDSQVTMMFWYRQQPGQSLTLIATANQGSEATYESGFVIDKFPISRPNLTFSTLTVSNMSPEDSSIYLCSVATGGFGSPLHFGNGTRLTVT.

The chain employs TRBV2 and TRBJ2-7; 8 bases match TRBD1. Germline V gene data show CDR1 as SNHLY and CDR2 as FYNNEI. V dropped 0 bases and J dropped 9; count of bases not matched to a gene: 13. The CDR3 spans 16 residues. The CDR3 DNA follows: TGTGCCAGCAGTGAAGCGCTTCGAGACAGGGGCCTAGGGCAGTACTTC. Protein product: CASSEALRDRGLGQYF.

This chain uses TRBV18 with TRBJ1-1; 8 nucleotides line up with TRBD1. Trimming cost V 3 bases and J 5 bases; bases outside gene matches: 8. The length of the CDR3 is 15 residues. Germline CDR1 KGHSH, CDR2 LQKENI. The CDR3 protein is CASSPIRGQGTEAFF. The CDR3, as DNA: TGTGCCAGCTCACCCATCAGGGGGCAGGGGACTGAAGCTTTCTTT. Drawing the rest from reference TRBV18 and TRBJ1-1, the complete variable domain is NAGVMQNPRHLVRRRGQEARLRCSPMKGHSHVYWYRQLPEEGLKFMVYLQKENIIDESGMPKERFSAEFPKEGPSILRIQQVVRGDSAAYFCASSPIRGQGTEAFFGQGTRLTVV.